This T cell receptor beta chain was identified during a study of metastatic and nonmetastatic thyroid tumors. Patients were all untreated before their thyroid surgery. Through MiXCR, TCRdb re-clonotyped the PCR reads. The sample yields 64,000 or so clones, around 15% seen once. This clone was seen a handful of times. Given the absence of the conserved phenylalanine or tryptophan at the CDR3 end, a read error is likely. The material sequenced was blood. The receptor comes from a male donor with papillary thyroid cancer or a benign thyroid nodule (not recorded which). Some clones in this sample may be carry-over from other donors' samples.

In DNA, the CDR3 is TGTGCCAGCAGTGAAGGGATGGGACAGGGAGGTAATTTACCCCTCCACCTT. Residues: CASSEGMGQGGNLPLHL. The J gene is TRBJ1-6, the V gene TRBV6-1, with 9 positions matching TRBD1. Per the germline V gene, CDR1 is MNHNS and CDR2 is SASEGT. CDR3 size: 17 residues.